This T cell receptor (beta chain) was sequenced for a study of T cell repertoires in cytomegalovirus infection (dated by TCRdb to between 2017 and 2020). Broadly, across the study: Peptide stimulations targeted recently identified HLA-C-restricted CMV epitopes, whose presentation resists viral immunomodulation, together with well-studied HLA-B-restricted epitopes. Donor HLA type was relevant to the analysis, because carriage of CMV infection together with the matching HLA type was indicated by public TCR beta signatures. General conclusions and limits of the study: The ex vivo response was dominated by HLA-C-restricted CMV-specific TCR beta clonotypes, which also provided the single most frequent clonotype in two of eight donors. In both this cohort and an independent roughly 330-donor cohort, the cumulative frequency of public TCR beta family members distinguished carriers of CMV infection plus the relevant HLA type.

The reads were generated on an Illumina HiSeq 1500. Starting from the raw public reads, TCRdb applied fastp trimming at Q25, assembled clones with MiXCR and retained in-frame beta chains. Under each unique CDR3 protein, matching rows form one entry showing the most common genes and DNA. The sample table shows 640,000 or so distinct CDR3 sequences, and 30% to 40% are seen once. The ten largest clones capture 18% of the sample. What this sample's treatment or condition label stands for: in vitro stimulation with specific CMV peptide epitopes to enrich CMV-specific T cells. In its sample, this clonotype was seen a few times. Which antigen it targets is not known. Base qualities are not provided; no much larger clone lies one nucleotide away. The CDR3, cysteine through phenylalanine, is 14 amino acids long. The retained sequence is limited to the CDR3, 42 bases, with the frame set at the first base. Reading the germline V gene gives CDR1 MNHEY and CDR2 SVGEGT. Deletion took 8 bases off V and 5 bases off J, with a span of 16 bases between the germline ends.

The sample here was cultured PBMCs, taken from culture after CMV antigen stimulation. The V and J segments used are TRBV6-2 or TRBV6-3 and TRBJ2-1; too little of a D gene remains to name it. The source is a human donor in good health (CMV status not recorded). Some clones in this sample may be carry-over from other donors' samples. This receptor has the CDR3 CASGTVRPNNEQFF. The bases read TGTGCCAGCGGTACGGTTCGTCCTAACAATGAGCAGTTCTTC.